The source of this TCR beta chain is a study of OX40 agonist ivuxolimab in advanced cancers. Study as a whole: Patients assigned to dose escalation were diagnosed with hepatocellular carcinoma, melanoma, renal cell or head and neck cancer. Checkpoint inhibitors had been given previously to roughly 40% of patients.

Findings of the study overall: Specificity for antigen went undetermined in the expanded peripheral T cells. The CD4+ and CD8+ T cells in the blood had expanded clonally by week 6 at 0.1 to 3.0 mg/kg.

V dropped 4 bases and J dropped 1; count of bases not matched to a gene: 6. CDR3 length: 16 residues. Germline V lookup: CDR1 MDHEN, CDR2 SYDVKM. As concerns this clone: Antigen unknown.

Sequencing used immunoSEQ multiplex PCR; TCRdb keeps in-frame clones, though not all of them. The data contain some 73,000 clones, 86% of them singletons. The V gene is TRBV28, the J gene TRBJ2-7; the match to TRBD1 covers 11 bases. This specimen consisted of CD4+ or CD8+ T cells sorted from blood, obtained in a trial of the OX40 agonist ivuxolimab. The origin of this receptor is an adult with an advanced solid tumor such as melanoma, head and neck, liver or kidney cancer. DNA for the CDR3: TGTGCCAGCAGTTGGGCCGGGACAGGGGGGTCCTACGAGCAGTACTTC. It translates to CASSWAGTGGSYEQYF.